This record covers a single TCR beta chain. What antigen it recognizes has not been identified. No base-level quality is on record; no much larger clone is a single base apart. This sample is drawn from a study of naive and memory T cell subsets (dated by TCRdb to the late 2010s). Turning to the overall study: An open-source, UMI-based TCR alpha and beta sequencing pipeline was applied to sorted naive and memory peripheral blood T cell subsets. Complete agreement was observed between the functional CMV T cell responses and the IgG serology results. RNA was DNase-treated and reverse transcribed with TCR constant-region primers, mostly using SuperScript III.

Overall results and qualifications from the work: The repertoire findings for the naive and memory subsets could not be validated against a ground truth because none was available. TCR abundance followed a power law with an exponent that was different for naive and memory subsets but consistent across the three individuals. After error correction, over 95% of naive TCR sequences appeared only once, giving much steeper abundance distributions than memory subsets. Each clonotype was defined as a single alpha or beta chain sequence rather than as a paired alpha/beta receptor. RNA-based TCR counts may be influenced by expression changes linked to T cell activation and differentiation. Naive repertoires, especially CD8, contained a few larger clonotypes, possibly memory cells re-expressing CD45RA. Gini index rose and Shannon and inverse Simpson diversity fell from naive through CM, EM and EMRA in both CD4 and CD8 cells.

Between the V and J ends, shortened by 6 bases and 1 base respectively, the junction contains 10 bases. Sequences SEHNR (CDR1) and FQNEAQ (CDR2) are obtained from the germline V gene (reference sequence). Spanning cysteine to phenylalanine, the CDR3 consists of 13 amino acids. The sequence is cut down to CDR3 DNA, 39 bases in frame from base 1. TCR alpha and beta chain libraries were amplified separately from the second PCR step onward. Donor CMV status was determined by IFNgamma production from CD4+ T cells after overnight stimulation of fresh PBMCs with CMV viral lysate. Using Miltenyi beads, CD4 T cells were first positively selected, and CD8 T cells were then positively selected from the CD4-negative fraction. Cells were stained for CD3, CD4, CD8, CD45RA, CD27 and a live/dead dye and were sorted on a BD Aria II into four subsets based on CD45RA and CD27. Blood came from three healthy volunteers, each fractionated into CD4 and CD8 T cells and then into four differentiation subsets. About 110 ml of peripheral blood was collected from each donor, and PBMC were isolated by Ficoll-Paque PLUS density-gradient centrifugation. Sorted cells were lysed in RLT buffer, and RNA was extracted with a Qiagen RNeasy kit and stored at -80°C.

Libraries were made using UMI-ligation and nested PCR. To cover both TRBC1 and TRBC2, the beta constant-region primer consisted of an equimolar mix of two oligonucleotides. Four rounds of PCR, combining the SP2 primer with nested alpha and beta constant-region primers, were used to amplify the ligated cDNA. A single-stranded oligonucleotide containing the SP2 primer and a 12-nucleotide UMI was joined to the 3' end of the cDNA by T4 RNA ligase 1. The ligation reaction was incubated at 16°C for roughly 18-24 hours. PCR2 was typically performed as a SYBR Green qPCR and was stopped at a predetermined threshold so that over-amplification was prevented. Every purification after the first one was done using Agencourt AMPure XP magnetic beads. Libraries were quantified by Qubit and checked on a TapeStation, with a main peak expected near 650 bp. Sequencing of the pooled libraries was done on an Illumina MiSeq using v2 2x251 paired-end kits, which typically yielded about 0.85-2.3 million reads per sample. Each sample was pooled at about 4.2 nM, and about 4.5-7% PhiX was included to help cluster recognition. From the authors' description of their analysis: FASTQ reads processed by Demultiplexor were assigned V and J genes by Decombinator through tag matching that tolerated a single base-pair mismatch. Collapsinator used UMIs to correct both sequencing errors and frequency errors arising from PCR heterogeneity. TCRs were translated and CDR3s were extracted from the conserved cysteine to the FGXG phenylalanine by CDR3Translator, with non-productive sequences being flagged. Gini, Shannon entropy and inverse Simpson indices were computed after subsampling the repertoires to the same number of UMI-defined TCRs. Clonotype abundance distributions were fitted to a power law by maximum likelihood within the linear range. On one naive CD8 sample, the pipeline and MIGEC gave similar UMI counts, unique TCR numbers and clonal distributions. In one analysis, naive TCRs that were also found in any memory subset of the same donor were excluded from the naive repertoire. Repertoires were searched for roughly 7,300 CMV-associated CDR3 sequences compiled from VDJdb and a published dataset. Through fastp at Q25 and MiXCR, TCRdb rebuilt clones from the public reads, retaining in-frame beta chains. Rows matching on CDR3 protein sequence are summarized as one entry with the most common DNA and genes. TCRdb, rather than the study authors, made the V and J calls. This sample holds roughly 97,000 distinct CDR3 sequences; about 14% were observed only once. The ten largest clonotypes hold around 2.7% of the sample.

The specimen was naive CD8+ T cells from blood. This specimen's cell subset or site label, per the study, means: naive T cells, CD45RA high CD27+. This receptor was identified in a human donor in good health. Recombination linked TRBV7-9 to TRBJ2-7; the D gene is not confidently resolved. The CDR3 reads as follows: CASSASSSYEQYF. The DNA reads as follows: TGTGCCAGCAGTGCAAGCTCGTCCTACGAGCAGTACTTC.